This TCR beta chain was observed in a study of shared clonotypes between healthy human individuals. Points from the study as a whole: On the whole, naive subsets had larger estimated richness than memory subsets had.

V lost 4 bases and J lost 5; bases outside the gene matches: 8. This CDR3 comprises 15 residues. Germline CDR1 MNHNY, CDR2 SVGAGI (reference sequence). Notes on this clone: Its antigen is undetermined.

Generated by immunoSEQ multiplex PCR, the TCRdb table keeps only in-frame clones and is missing some. The sample holds approximately 650,000 clones, nearly 97% seen once. Naive CD8 cells lacked CD45RO, underwent positive selection for CCR7 and left out terminally differentiated effector memory CD45RA+ cells. The sample comprised naive CD8+ T cells sorted from blood. This clonotype originated in a woman in her twenties or thirties in good health. The chain carries TRBV6-6 and TRBJ2-5; TRBD1 matches at 9 bases. The CDR3 protein is CASSWDRESRETQYF. The CDR3 nucleotides are TGTGCCAGCAGTTGGGACAGGGAGTCTCGGGAGACCCAGTACTTC.